This T cell receptor beta chain comes out of a study of graft-versus-host responses after intestinal transplantation. For this clone: Antigen: not known.

Produced via immunoSEQ multiplex PCR; TCRdb's table is partial and in-frame only. The sample contains about 50,000 clones, 84% of which appear only once. Germline V lookup: CDR1 LGHNT, CDR2 FRNRAP. V lost 7 bases, J lost 2 bases, and 18 bases lay in between. This CDR3 has 16 amino acids. Findings and caveats of the study: Investigators detected GvH clones in recipient marrow, with some emerging earlier in ileum or blood.

The V call is TRBV12-5, the J call TRBJ1-5; D possibly corresponds to TRBD1 (6 bases). This TCR derives from a human donor who was the organ donor for an intestinal transplant. The source was unstimulated CD4+ T cells sorted from spleen or lymph node cells, collected before transplant. The CDR3 protein is CASANSQGNGNQPQHF. The CDR3 nucleotides read TGTGCTAGTGCCAACTCTCAGGGGAACGGCAATCAGCCCCAGCATTTT.